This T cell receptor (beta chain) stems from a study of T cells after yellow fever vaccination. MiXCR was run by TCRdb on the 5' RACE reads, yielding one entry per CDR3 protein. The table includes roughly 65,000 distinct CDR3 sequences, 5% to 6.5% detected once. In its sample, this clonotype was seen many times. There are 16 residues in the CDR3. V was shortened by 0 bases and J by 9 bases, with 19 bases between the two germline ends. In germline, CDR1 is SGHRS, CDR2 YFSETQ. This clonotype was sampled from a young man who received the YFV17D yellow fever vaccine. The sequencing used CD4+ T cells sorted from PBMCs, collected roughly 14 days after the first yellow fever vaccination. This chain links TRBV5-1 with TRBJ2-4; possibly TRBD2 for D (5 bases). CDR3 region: CASSLDYGSGKGIQYF. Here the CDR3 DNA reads TGCGCCAGCAGCTTGGACTACGGATCGGGGAAGGGCATTCAGTACTTC.